This T cell receptor (beta chain) was found in a study of blood T cell repertoires in COVID-19. Overall study: The samples span acute and convalescent COVID-19 from the United States, Italy and Spain. Sample material is recorded as cDNA or gDNA derived from T cells, B-cell-depleted T cells, or PBMCs.

The authors' processing: Amplified reference gene primers provided the basis for estimating nucleated cell counts. Sequencing used immunoSEQ multiplex PCR; TCRdb keeps in-frame clones, though not all of them. Clone size and V and J calls were adopted from that table, with D and trimming inferred from the DNA. The sample includes around 140,000 clones, about nine tenths seen only once; the top ten take 2% to 2.5%. Germline assignment: CDR1 SGHNT and CDR2 YENEEA. The CDR3 is 18 residues long. Trimming took off 0 bases at V and 0 bases at J, with 14 bases between the two ends. The sequenced sample consisted of peripheral blood. This clonotype was sampled from a man aged 50 to 60 with active COVID-19. V gene TRBV11-3 combines with J gene TRBJ2-2, with TRBD2 as a possible D gene (6 bases). As DNA, the CDR3 is TGTGCCAGCAGCTTAGATCTAGGCCTAGCGACGAACACCGGGGAGCTGTTTTTT. It is translated as CASSLDLGLATNTGELFF.